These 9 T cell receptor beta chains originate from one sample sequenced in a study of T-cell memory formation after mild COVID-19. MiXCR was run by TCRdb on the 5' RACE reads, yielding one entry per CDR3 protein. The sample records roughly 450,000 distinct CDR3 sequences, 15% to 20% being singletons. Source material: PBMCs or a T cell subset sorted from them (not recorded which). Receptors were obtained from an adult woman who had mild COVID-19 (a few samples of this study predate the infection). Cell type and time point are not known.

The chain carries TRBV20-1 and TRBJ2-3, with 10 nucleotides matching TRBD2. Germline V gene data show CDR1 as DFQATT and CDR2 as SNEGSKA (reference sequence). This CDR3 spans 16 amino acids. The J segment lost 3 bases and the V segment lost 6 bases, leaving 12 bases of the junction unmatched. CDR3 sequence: CSADLLLAGVTDTQYF. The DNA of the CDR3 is TGCAGTGCCGATCTCCTCCTAGCGGGAGTGACAGATACGCAGTATTTT.

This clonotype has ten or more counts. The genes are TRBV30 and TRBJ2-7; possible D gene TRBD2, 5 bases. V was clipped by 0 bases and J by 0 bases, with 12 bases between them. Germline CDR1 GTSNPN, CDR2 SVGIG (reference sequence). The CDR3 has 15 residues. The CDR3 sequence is CAWSVRTHSSYEQYF. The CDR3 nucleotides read TGTGCCTGGAGTGTGAGGACTCATAGCTCCTACGAGCAGTACTTC.

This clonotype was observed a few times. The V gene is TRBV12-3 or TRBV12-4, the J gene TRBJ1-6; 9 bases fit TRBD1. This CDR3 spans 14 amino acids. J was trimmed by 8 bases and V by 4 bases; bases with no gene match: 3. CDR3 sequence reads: CASSWDRDYSPLHF. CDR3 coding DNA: TGTGCCAGCAGTTGGGACAGGGATTATTCACCCCTCCACTTT.

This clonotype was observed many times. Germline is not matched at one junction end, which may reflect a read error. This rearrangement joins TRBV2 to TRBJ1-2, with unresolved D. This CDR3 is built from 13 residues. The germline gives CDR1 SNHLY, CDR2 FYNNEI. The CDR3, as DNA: TGTGCCACTAACGACGGTGGGATATCTCGGTGGATCTTC. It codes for CATNDGGISRWIF.

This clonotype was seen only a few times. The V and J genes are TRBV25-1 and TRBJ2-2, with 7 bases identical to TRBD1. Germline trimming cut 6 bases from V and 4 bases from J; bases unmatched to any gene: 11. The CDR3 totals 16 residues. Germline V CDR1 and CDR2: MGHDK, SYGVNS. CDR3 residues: CASRSEQGVGTGELFF. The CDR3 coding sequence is TGTGCCAGCAGATCAGAGCAGGGGGTAGGCACCGGGGAGCTGTTTTTT.

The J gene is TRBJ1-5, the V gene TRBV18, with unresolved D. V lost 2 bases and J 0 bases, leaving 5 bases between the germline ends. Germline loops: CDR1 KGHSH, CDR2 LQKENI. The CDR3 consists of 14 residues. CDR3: CASSPGNSNQPQHF. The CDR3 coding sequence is TGTGCCAGCTCACCAGGGAATAGCAATCAGCCCCAGCATTTT.

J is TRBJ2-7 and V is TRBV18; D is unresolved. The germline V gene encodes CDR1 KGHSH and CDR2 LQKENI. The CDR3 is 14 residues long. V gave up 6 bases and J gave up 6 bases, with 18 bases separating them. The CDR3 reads CASSPSAHASEQYF. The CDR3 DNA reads TGTGCCAGCTCCCCTTCCGCACATGCCAGCGAGCAGTACTTC.

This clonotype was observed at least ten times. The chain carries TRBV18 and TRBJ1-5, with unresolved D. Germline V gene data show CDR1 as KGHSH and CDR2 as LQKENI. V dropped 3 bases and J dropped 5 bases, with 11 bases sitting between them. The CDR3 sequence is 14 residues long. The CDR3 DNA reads TGTGCCAGCTCACCCGCGCCGATGGATCAGCCCCAGCATTTT. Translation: CASSPAPMDQPQHF.

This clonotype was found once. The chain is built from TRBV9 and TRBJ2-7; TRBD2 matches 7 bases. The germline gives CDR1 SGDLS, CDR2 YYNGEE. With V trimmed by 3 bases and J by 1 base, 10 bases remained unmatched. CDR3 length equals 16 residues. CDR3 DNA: TGTGCCAGCAGCGCAGGACTAGGCGGGCTATCCTACGAGCAGTACTTC. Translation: CASSAGLGGLSYEQYF.